This T cell receptor (beta chain) comes out of a study of T-cell reconstitution after alpha-beta-depleted transplantation in children. Library preparation (for TCRbeta) was performed with unique molecular identifiers. TCRdb fed the PCR reads into MiXCR, producing one record per CDR3 protein. The sample lists about 18,000 distinct CDR3 sequences; approximately 5.3% were seen once. This clonotype appeared many times. Germline-derived CDR1 and CDR2 are DFQATT and SNEGSKA (reference sequence). Trimming shortened V by 5 bases and J by 3 bases, and 8 bases separated the two germline ends. This CDR3 spans 11 amino acids.

The sequence was obtained from a boy younger than 18 with acute lymphoblastic leukemia, due to receive a stem cell transplant. This rearrangement joins TRBV20-1 to TRBJ2-7; D perhaps matches TRBD1 (6 bases). The starting material was PBMCs, obtained before TCRalphabeta/CD19-depleted stem cell transplant. The CDR3 loop reads CSAPQGYEQYF. CDR3 DNA sequence: TGCAGTGCTCCACAGGGCTACGAGCAGTACTTC.